This T cell receptor beta chain was recovered during a study of OX40 agonist ivuxolimab in advanced cancers. The CDR3 has 15 amino acids. The V end was cut by 1 base, the J end by 4 bases, with 13 bases between. The germline V gene encodes CDR1 LNHDA and CDR2 SQIVND (reference sequence). Regarding this clone: Its antigen remains unknown.

Study-level points and caveats: At 0.1 to 3.0 mg/kg and by week 6, CD4+ and CD8+ T cells in the blood had expanded clonally.

Method: immunoSEQ multiplex PCR; TCRdb's copy keeps in-frame clones and lacks some. The data show about 77,000 clones, roughly 91% seen once. Sequenced material: CD4+ or CD8+ T cells sorted from blood, taken in a trial of the OX40 agonist ivuxolimab. The chain carries TRBV19 and TRBJ1-1; D is ambiguous. This receptor was taken from an adult with an advanced solid tumor such as melanoma, head and neck, liver or kidney cancer. The CDR3 DNA reads as TGTGCCAGTAGTATAGGAAACGGGCGGACCACTGAAGCTTTCTTT. It is translated as CASSIGNGRTTEAFF. The full variable domain, rest sourced from reference TRBV19 and TRBJ1-1, is DGGITQSPKYLFRKEGQNVTLSCEQNLNHDAMYWYRQDPGQGLRLIYYSQIVNDFQKGDIAEGYSVSREKKESFPLTVTSAQKNPTAFYLCASSIGNGRTTEAFFGQGTRLTVV.